These T cell receptor beta chains were read from a single sample in a study of blood T cell repertoires in COVID-19. Assay used: immunoSEQ multiplex PCR; TCRdb lists only in-frame clones, some missing. The profile shows about 81,000 clones, around nine tenths of them singletons. Sequencing input: peripheral blood. These receptors came from an elderly woman with acute or convalescent COVID-19. Each CDR3 is given with its conserved first and last residue.

V: TRBV2; CDR3: CASSEYRDTQYF
V: TRBV4-3; CDR3: CASSQGGGRQYF
V: TRBV18; CDR3: CASSPGQINPSSYNSPLHF
V: TRBV29-1; CDR3: CSVTGVGYGYTF
V: TRBV12-2; CDR3: CASRLTLLAGGEQYF
V: TRBV7-9; CDR3: CASSLDSPTNTGELFF
V: TRBV7-2; CDR3: CASSLAASQTPYEQYF
V: TRBV5-4; CDR3: CASSYGHLQETQYF
V: TRBV27; CDR3: CASSTQPVSGEQFF
V: TRBV10-3; CDR3: CAIRNLFTDTQYF
V: TRBV20-1; CDR3: CSASIGGAGETQYF
V: TRBV2; CDR3: CASSEALGLRTDTQYF
V: TRBV27; CDR3: CASSLITDTQYF
V: TRBV27; CDR3: CASTGQGPYTGELFF
V: TRBV29-1; CDR3: CSVSRQGLDYEQYF
V: TRBV29-1; CDR3: CSVRGTSGEKLFF
V: TRBV7-2; CDR3: CASSFGTGGTDTQYF
V: TRBV21-1; CDR3: CASSIGTRNTEAFF
V: TRBV7-9; CDR3: CASSLGGTGAYEQYF
V: TRBV20-1; CDR3: CSASASGRAHEQFF
V: TRBV9; CDR3: CASSPGGGGKSTDTQYF
V: TRBV4-2; CDR3: CASSQNPTVNTEAFF
V: TRBV30; CDR3: CAWGSGRRDIQYF
V: TRBV6-2/TRBV6-3; CDR3: CASSQAAPGKLFF
V: TRBV27; CDR3: CASRGQTVHYGYTF
V: TRBV3-1/TRBV3-2; CDR3: CASSRQGATQETQYF
V: TRBV5-6; CDR3: CASSSSGGRSYEQYF
V: TRBV6-5; CDR3: CASSYSTQGSGEQFF
V: TRBV19; CDR3: CASSSPRDRDYGYTF
V: TRBV7-2; CDR3: CASSLVGSTPPDTQYF
V: TRBV2; CDR3: CASSEGGPDTEAFF
V: TRBV5-1; CDR3: CASSLQGNTGELFF
V: TRBV11-3; CDR3: CASSLGTGIAYEQYF
V: TRBV19; CDR3: CASRDPGQGAYEQYF
V: TRBV19; CDR3: CASSIGRYSNQPQHF
V: TRBV7-8; CDR3: CASSYRRTGNTGELFF
V: TRBV19; CDR3: CASNPGSGSYNEQFF
V: TRBV19; CDR3: CASTAGPGSGGYTF
V: TRBV6-6; CDR3: CASSYSPGQGAYGYTF
V: TRBV4-2; CDR3: CASSQSGRGYTF
V: TRBV6-1; CDR3: CASSDMGAPNTEAFF
V: TRBV5-4; CDR3: CASSSAGWADTQYF
V: TRBV9; CDR3: CASSPGLAGYTAYNEQFF
V: TRBV7-2; CDR3: CASSPPAGFTDTQYF
V: TRBV28; CDR3: CASRPPGTSDETQYF
V: TRBV5-6; CDR3: CASSLTTNTEAFF
V: TRBV11-3; CDR3: CASSLNLAPGYNEQFF
V: TRBV7-9; CDR3: CASSRTNYGYTF
V: TRBV19; CDR3: CASSIGVGADTQYF